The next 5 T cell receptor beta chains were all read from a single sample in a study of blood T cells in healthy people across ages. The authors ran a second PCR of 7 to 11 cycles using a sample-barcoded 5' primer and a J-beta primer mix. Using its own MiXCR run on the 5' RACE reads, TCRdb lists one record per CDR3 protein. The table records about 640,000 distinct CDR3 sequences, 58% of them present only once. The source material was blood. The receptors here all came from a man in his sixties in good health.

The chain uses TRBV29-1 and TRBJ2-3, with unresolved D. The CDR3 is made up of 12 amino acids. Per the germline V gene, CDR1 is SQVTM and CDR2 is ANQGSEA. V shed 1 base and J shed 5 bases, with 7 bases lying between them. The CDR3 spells CSVEVIVDTQYF. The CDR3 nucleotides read TGCAGCGTTGAAGTGATTGTAGATACGCAGTATTTT.

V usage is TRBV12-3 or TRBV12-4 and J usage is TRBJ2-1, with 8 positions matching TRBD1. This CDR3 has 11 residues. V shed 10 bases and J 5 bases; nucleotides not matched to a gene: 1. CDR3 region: CATQGDNEQFF. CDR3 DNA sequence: TGTGCCACACAGGGGGACAATGAGCAGTTCTTC.

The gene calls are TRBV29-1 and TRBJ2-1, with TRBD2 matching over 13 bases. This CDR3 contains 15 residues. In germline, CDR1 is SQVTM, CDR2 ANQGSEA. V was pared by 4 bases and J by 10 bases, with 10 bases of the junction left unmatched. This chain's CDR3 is CSVARLAGGPEEQFF. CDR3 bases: TGCAGCGTTGCCCGACTAGCGGGGGGCCCGGAGGAGCAGTTCTTC.

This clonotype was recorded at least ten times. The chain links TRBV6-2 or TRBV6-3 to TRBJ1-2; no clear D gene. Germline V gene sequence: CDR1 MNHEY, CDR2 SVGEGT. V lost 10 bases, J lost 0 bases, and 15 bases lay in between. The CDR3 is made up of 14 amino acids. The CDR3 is CAIMGGTANYGYTF. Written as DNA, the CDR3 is TGTGCCATCATGGGCGGAACCGCTAACTATGGCTACACCTTC.

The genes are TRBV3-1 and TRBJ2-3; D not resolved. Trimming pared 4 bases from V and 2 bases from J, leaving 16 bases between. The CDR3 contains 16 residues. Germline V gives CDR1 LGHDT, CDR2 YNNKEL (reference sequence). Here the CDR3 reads CASSRTGPIFTDTQYF. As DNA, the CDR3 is TGTGCCAGCAGCCGAACCGGACCCATATTCACAGATACGCAGTATTTT.